This TCR beta chain was identified during a study of blood T cell repertoires in COVID-19. Study details: Specimens from acute and convalescent COVID-19 originated in the United States, Italy and Spain. The analysed material was cDNA or gDNA that came from T cells, B-cell-depleted T cells, or PBMCs.

In the authors' methods: The assay estimated nucleated cells by amplifying reference gene primers. Profiling relied on immunoSEQ multiplex PCR, and the TCRdb table lists in-frame clones only, not all of them. V, J and clone size reflect that table, while D and trimming were determined from the DNA. This table holds about 270,000 clones, 88% found once. This CDR3 region has 15 residues. The V end was cut by 4 bases, the J end by 8 bases, with 15 bases between. Germline loops: CDR1 LGHDT, CDR2 YNNKEL (reference sequence). For recovered donors of Cohort 3, there were two negative PCRs, clearance, or symptom resolution.

The receptor was derived from a woman between 50 and 59 years old who had recovered from COVID-19. Sequencing was carried out using PBMCs or T cells enriched from blood (not recorded which). The genes are TRBV3-1 (or the pseudogene TRBV3-2) and TRBJ1-6, with D tentatively TRBD1 (6 bases). The CDR3 DNA follows: TGTGCCAGCAGCCCAGGGGACGGTAAAGATTCACCCCTCCACTTT. It is translated as CASSPGDGKDSPLHF.